What follows describes a single T cell receptor (beta chain). These data belong to a study of cytomegalovirus exposure and HLA in healthy donors. A multiplex PCR was run with 60 Vbeta primers and 13 Jbeta primers. Clones were sequenced by immunoSEQ multiplex PCR, and TCRdb holds only the in-frame ones, with some missing. In the table there are around 62,000 clones, about three quarters of which are singletons. Germline CDR1 reads SGHDT; CDR2 reads YYEEEE. The CDR3 is 15 amino acids. The junction had 11 bases not matched to a gene; V was cut back by 5 bases and J by 15 bases. The J gene is TRBJ2-1, the V gene TRBV5-6; 16 bases line up with TRBD2. The source of this sequence is a man in his forties or fifties in good health and CMV-seronegative. The sample taken for sequencing was PBMCs. The CDR3 reads CASRIGGTSGRGLFF. For the CDR3, the DNA is TGTGCCAGCAGGATTGGGGGGACTAGCGGGAGGGGCCTGTTCTTC.